This is a list of T cell receptor beta chains from one sample in a study of tumor-infiltrating lymphocytes in primary liver carcinoma. TCRdb reanalysed the multiplex PCR reads using MiXCR and keeps one entry per CDR3 protein. Of more than 85,000 distinct CDR3 sequences listed, around 84% are singletons. The specimen was liver tumor tissue from sampling region 3. These receptors all come from a man between 35 and 55 years old with primary liver carcinoma and hepatitis B virus infection. The CDR3 runs from the conserved cysteine through the conserved F or W. Fields, in order: clone size, D gene, V gene, J gene, CDR3 DNA, CDR3 protein. A D gene is named only where the DNA matches it firmly. Size is omitted from some rows. Given values are once, few, many or a class for expanded clones.

NA	TRBD2	TRBV5-1	TRBJ2-1	TGCACAAGTAGCACCCTAGCGGGAGGCCCCAATGAGCAGTTCTTC	CTSSTLAGGPNEQFF
NA	NA	TRBV29-1	TRBJ1-1	TGCAGCTTCGCCCCTAGGTGGGGGATGAACACTGAAGCTTTCTTT	CSFAPRWGMNTEAFF
few	NA	TRBV11-1	TRBJ2-3	TGTGCCAGCAGCCCATCCCCTGAAACAGATACGCAGTATTTT	CASSPSPETDTQYF
NA	TRBD2	TRBV29-1	TRBJ2-7	TGCAGCTCCCTGACTAGCGATCGCGAGCAGTACTTC	CSSLTSDREQYF
NA	NA	TRBV11-1	TRBJ2-1	TGTGCCAGCATGAGACTGGTTGGGGATGAGCAGTTCTTC	CASMRLVGDEQFF
NA	NA	TRBV4-2	TRBJ2-1	TGTGCCAGCAGCCAAGAGCGAGTGGGAGGTTACAATGAGCAGTTCTTT	CASSQERVGGYNEQFF
once	TRBD2	TRBV12-3/TRBV12-4	TRBJ2-5	TGTGCCAGTAGTTTAGCGGGAGGGGATGAGACCCAGTACTTC	CASSLAGGDETQYF
NA	TRBD1	TRBV29-1	TRBJ2-3	TGCAGCGTTGAGTTACGGCACAGGGGAACAGATACGCGGTATTTT	CSVELRHRGTDTRYF
NA	NA	TRBV11-3	TRBJ2-1	TGTGCCAGCATCTTAGGGGTCAGAATCAATGAGCAGTTCTTC	CASILGVRINEQFF
NA	TRBD1	TRBV29-1	TRBJ1-1	TGCAGCGCTGGACAGGGCTGGCGGGTGAACACTGAAGCTTTCTTT	CSAGQGWRVNTEAFF
NA	TRBD2	TRBV28	TRBJ2-7	TGTGCCAGCAGTTTGGCGGGAGTCTTCTACGAGCAGTACTTC	CASSLAGVFYEQYF
NA	NA	TRBV12-3/TRBV12-4	TRBJ2-3	TGTGCCAGCAGTTCAACTACCGCGGGTCCAGACACTGATACGCAGTATTTT	CASSSTTAGPDTDTQYF
NA	NA	TRBV29-1	TRBJ2-1	TGCAGCGTTGAAGGGCCAGGGGGGGAGCACTTCTTC	CSVEGPGGEHFF
NA	NA	TRBV10-3	TRBJ2-2	TGTGTCATCAGTGAGCAACAGGAGTACACCGGGGAGCTGTTTTTT	CVISEQQEYTGELFF
NA	NA	TRBV10-2	TRBJ2-3	TGCGCCAGCTGTGACCTGAGAGGGGGTGGCACAGATACGCAGTATTTT	CASCDLRGGGTDTQYF
NA	NA	TRBV12-3/TRBV12-4	TRBJ1-5	TGTGCCAGCAGTTTCAGGGTGTCGGGGCAGCCCCAGCGTTTT	CASSFRVSGQPQRF
NA	TRBD2	TRBV4-2	TRBJ2-5	TGTGCCATCAACCAAGCGTCTAGCGGGTTTCAAGAGACCCAGTACTTC	CAINQASSGFQETQYF
NA	NA	TRBV2	TRBJ2-1	TGTGTCAACAGTGCCGGAACCTGGAATGAGCAGTCCTTC	CVNSAGTWNEQSF
NA	TRBD2	TRBV11-2	TRBJ2-3	TGTGCCAGCAGCTCCCCGGGACTAGCGGGAGTTGACATGCAGTATTTT	CASSSPGLAGVDMQYF
NA	NA	TRBV6-5	TRBJ1-2	TGTGCCGGCAGACCCGGGACGGCTGACTTGGGCTACACCTTC	CAGRPGTADLGYTF
NA	NA	TRBV4-1	TRBJ2-7	TGCGCCAGCAGCCATGTCGGGCCCAACTCCTATGAGCAGTACTTT	CASSHVGPNSYEQYF
NA	TRBD2	TRBV6-2/TRBV6-3	TRBJ2-1	TGTGCCAGCAGCTCGAGCGGGAACTCCTACAATGTGCAGTTCTTC	CASSSSGNSYNVQFF
NA	TRBD2	TRBV11-1	TRBJ2-4	TGCGCCAGCAGCTTTCCCTGGACTAGCGGGACAAAAAACGTTCAGTACTTC	CASSFPWTSGTKNVQYF
NA	NA	TRBV12-3/TRBV12-4	TRBJ2-5	TGTACCAGCAGTTTAGGAACCACCCCTCGGACCCAGTACTTC	CTSSLGTTPRTQYF